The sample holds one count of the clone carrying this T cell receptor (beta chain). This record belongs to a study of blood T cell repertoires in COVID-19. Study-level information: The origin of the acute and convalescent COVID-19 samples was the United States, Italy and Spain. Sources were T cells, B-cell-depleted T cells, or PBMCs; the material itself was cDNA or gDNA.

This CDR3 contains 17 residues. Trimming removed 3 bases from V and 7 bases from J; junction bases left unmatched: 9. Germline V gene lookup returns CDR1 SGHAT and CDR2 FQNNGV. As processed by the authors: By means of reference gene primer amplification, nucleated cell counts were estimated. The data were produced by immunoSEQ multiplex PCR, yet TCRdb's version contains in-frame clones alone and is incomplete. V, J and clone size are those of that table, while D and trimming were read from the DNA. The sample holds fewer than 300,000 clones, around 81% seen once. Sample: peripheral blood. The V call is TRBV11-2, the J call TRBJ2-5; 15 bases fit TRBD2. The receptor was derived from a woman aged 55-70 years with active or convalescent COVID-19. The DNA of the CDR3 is TGTGCCAGCAGCTTCGATAGGACTAGCGGGGGGGAAGGGACCCAGTACTTC. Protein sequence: CASSFDRTSGGEGTQYF.